This paragraph reports one TCR beta chain. Antigen unknown. The data were produced by immunoSEQ multiplex PCR, yet TCRdb's version contains in-frame clones alone and is incomplete. The data show 10,000 or so clones, with 95% to 97% seen just once and roughly 2.2% held by the top ten. Recipient blood drawn about 28 days pretransplant and days 30, 100, 180 after. The data are from a study of T cell clonotyping in hematopoietic cell transplantation. Study findings and constraints: After transplant, recipient diversity fell while pathologically expanded clonotypes grew through day 180. Few recipient clonotypes overlapped donors; over 97% were de novo at given depth.

This sequence originates from a male patient in his sixties who had an allogeneic stem cell transplant from a related donor, so the T cells may come from the graft donor. Some clones in this sample may be carry-over from other donors' samples. Sequences were derived from peripheral blood mononuclear cells, sampled 100 days after allogeneic stem cell transplant.

CDR3: CASSSIDSRIGNQPQHF. The CDR3 bases are TGTGCCAGCAGCTCTATTGACAGCCGGATCGGCAATCAGCCCCAGCATTTT. The chain carries TRBV5-4 and TRBJ1-5, with a weak D call TRBD1 (5 bases). Germline CDR1 and CDR2: SGHNT and YYREEE (reference sequence). V lost 3 bases and J lost 2, with 18 bases in between. This CDR3 has 17 residues.